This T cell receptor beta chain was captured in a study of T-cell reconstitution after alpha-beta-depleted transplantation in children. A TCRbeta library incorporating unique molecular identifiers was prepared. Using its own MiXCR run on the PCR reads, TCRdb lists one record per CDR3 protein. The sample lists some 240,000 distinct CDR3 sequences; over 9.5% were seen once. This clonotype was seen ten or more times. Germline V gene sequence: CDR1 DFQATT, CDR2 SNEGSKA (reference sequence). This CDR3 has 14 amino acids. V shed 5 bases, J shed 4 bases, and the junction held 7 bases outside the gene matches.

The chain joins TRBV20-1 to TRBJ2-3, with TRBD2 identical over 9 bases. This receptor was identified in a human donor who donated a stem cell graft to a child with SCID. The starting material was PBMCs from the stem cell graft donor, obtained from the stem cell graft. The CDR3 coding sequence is TGCAGTGCTTCTATGCGGGGGGGAGCAGATACGCAGTATTTT. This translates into CSASMRGGADTQYF.